What follows are 29 T cell receptor beta chains derived from one specimen sequenced in a study of T cell responses to AZD1222 COVID-19 vaccine (dated by TCRdb to 2020 to 2023). What this sample's time point label stands for: baseline before first vaccination. Library preparation used the immunoSEQ multiplex PCR assay. Held by TCRdb, this immuneACCESS table contains in-frame sequences only and omits some clones. Under half of the omission traces to an unresolved V gene where checked; the cause of the rest is unknown. The sample has 85,000 to 120,000 clones on record, roughly 86% of them singletons. The biggest ten clones account for 5% of the sample. This specimen was peripheral blood, taken on day 0 of AZD1222 vaccination. Receptor source: an adult in good health.

V is TRBV7-9 and J is TRBJ1-5; D is perhaps TRBD1 (5 bases). Germline CDR1 is SEHNR and CDR2 is FQNEAQ (reference sequence). The CDR3 has 14 amino acids. V lost 1 base to trimming and J lost 2 bases, with 6 bases between them. The CDR3 spells CASSLEGGNQPQHF. The DNA for the CDR3 is TGTGCCAGCAGCTTAGAAGGGGGCAATCAGCCCCAGCATTTT.

This chain uses TRBV7-2 with TRBJ1-1; a weak D match, TRBD1 (6 bases). Trimming cost V 5 bases and J 0 bases, with 10 bases left between them. The CDR3 contains 14 residues. CDR1 is SGHTA and CDR2 is FQGNSA in the germline V gene. Here the CDR3 reads CASSLDRLNTEAFF. The CDR3 DNA sequence: TGTGCCAGCAGCCTCGACAGGCTGAACACTGAAGCTTTCTTT.

The chain couples TRBV7-2 to TRBJ2-7; D not certain. This CDR3 is built from 14 residues. Germline loops: CDR1 SGHTA, CDR2 FQGNSA. V lost 5 bases to trimming and J lost 2 bases, with 13 bases between them. This CDR3 reads CASSPLGSTYEQYF. The CDR3 nucleotides read TGTGCCAGCAGCCCCCTCGGTTCGACCTACGAGCAGTACTTC.

This CDR3 is CASKIGGVESPLHF. The CDR3 bases are TGTGCCAGCAAAATAGGGGGGGTCGAGTCACCCCTCCACTTT. V gene TRBV5-4 combines with J gene TRBJ1-6; D is perhaps TRBD1 (6 bases). V dropped 6 bases and J dropped 10 bases, with 17 bases sitting between them. From germline, CDR1 is SGHNT and CDR2 YYREEE (reference sequence). CDR3 length: 14 residues.

The chain uses TRBV5-6 and TRBJ1-1; the D gene is possibly TRBD1 (6 bases). Germline V gene sequence: CDR1 SGHDT, CDR2 YYEEEE. The length of the CDR3 is 18 residues. Trimming removed 4 bases from V and 4 bases from J, with 26 bases in between. The CDR3 here is CASSRSPAFTGTGTEAFF. CDR3 DNA sequence: TGTGCCAGCAGCCGTTCCCCGGCCTTTACAGGGACCGGCACTGAAGCTTTCTTT.

This clone occurred a few times. This chain connects TRBV7-2 to TRBJ2-1; D tentatively fits TRBD1 or TRBD2 (5 bases each). The V end lost 8 bases, the J end lost 8 bases, and 22 bases lay between the germline ends. The germline V gene has CDR1 SGHTA and CDR2 FQGNSA. There are 15 residues in the CDR3. The CDR3 loop is CASCSSPGRVDEQFF. CDR3 sequence (DNA): TGTGCCAGCTGCTCATCCCCGGGACGGGTGGATGAGCAGTTCTTC.

V and J are TRBV7-2 and TRBJ1-5; TRBD1 is a possible D gene (5 bases). CDR3 length: 15 amino acids. The ends were cut back, 5 bases at V and 1 base at J, with 12 bases in the middle. The germline V gene has CDR1 SGHTA and CDR2 FQGNSA. CDR3 sequence reads: CASSAGPGSNQPQHF. The CDR3 DNA reads as TGTGCCAGCAGCGCGGGCCCAGGGAGCAATCAGCCCCAGCATTTT.

V and J are TRBV6-2 or TRBV6-3 and TRBJ1-5, with D perhaps TRBD1 (6 bases). Trimming shortened V by 0 bases and J by 7 bases, and 13 bases separated the two germline ends. Germline CDR1 MNHEY, CDR2 SVGEGT. The length of the CDR3 is 15 residues. The CDR3 DNA sequence: TGTGCCAGCAGTTACTCGGCAGGGGCGAGGCAGCCCCAGCATTTT. Translating gives CASSYSAGARQPQHF.

Concerning this clone: This likely comes from a read error, as the CDR3 has no conserved phenylalanine or tryptophan at its end. This CDR3 is CATTCGDRGVENIQYS. CDR3 in DNA: TGTGCCACCACGTGTGGGGACAGGGGTGTTGAAAACATTCAGTACTCC. The chain employs TRBV24-1 and TRBJ2-4; TRBD1 agrees at 10 bases. CDR1 is KGHDR and CDR2 is SFDVKD in the germline V gene. The ends lost 8 bases at V and 5 bases at J; junction bases unmatched: 11. The CDR3 consists of 16 residues.

V and J are TRBV6-5 and TRBJ2-6; tentative D call: TRBD1 (6 bases). Germline V gene sequence: CDR1 MNHEY, CDR2 SVGAGI. This CDR3 contains 14 residues. V lost 7 bases and J 2 bases, leaving 9 bases between the germline ends. The CDR3 spells CASKKGAGANVLTF. The CDR3 DNA reads TGTGCCAGCAAAAAGGGGGCTGGGGCCAACGTCCTGACTTTC.

This chain connects TRBV7-8 to TRBJ1-2; D is undetermined. V dropped 4 bases and J dropped 0 bases, with 15 bases sitting between them. The CDR3 loop spans 16 amino acids. Germline V gives CDR1 SGHVS, CDR2 FQNEAQ. The CDR3 loop reads CASSSLIAAANYGYTF. In DNA, the CDR3 is TGTGCCAGCAGCTCACTTATTGCGGCCGCTAACTATGGCTACACCTTC. Using reference TRBV7-8 and TRBJ1-2 for the parts outside the CDR3, the full variable domain is GAGVSQSPRYKVAKRGQDVALRCDPISGHVSLFWYQQALGQGPEFLTYFQNEAQLDKSGLPSDRFFAERPEGSVSTLKIQRTQQEDSAVYLCASSSLIAAANYGYTFGSGTRLTVV.

The gene calls are TRBV7-6 and TRBJ2-1; 9 positions match TRBD2. Germline trimming cut 1 base from V and 6 bases from J; bases unmatched to any gene: 4. CDR3 size: 15 residues. The germline V gene encodes CDR1 SGHVS and CDR2 FNYEAQ. CDR3 region: CASSLGLADLNEQFF. The DNA of the CDR3 is TGTGCCAGCAGCTTAGGACTAGCGGACCTCAATGAGCAGTTCTTC.

V gene TRBV5-6 combines with J gene TRBJ2-1, with a weak D call TRBD1 (5 bases). V was pared by 4 bases and J by 5 bases, with 10 bases between. The CDR3 is 13 amino acids. From germline, CDR1 is SGHDT and CDR2 YYEEEE. This CDR3 is CASSTDTHNEQFF. CDR3 DNA sequence: TGTGCCAGCAGCACGGACACCCACAATGAGCAGTTCTTC.

The V call is TRBV10-3, the J call TRBJ2-2; D is unclear. Germline CDR1 and CDR2: ENHRY and SYGVKD. With 3 bases removed from V and 5 bases from J, the gap between germline ends came to 4 bases. The CDR3 contains 12 residues. Here the CDR3 DNA reads TGTGCCATCAGTGAAGAGACCGGGGAGCTGTTTTTT. As protein: CAISEETGELFF.

The chain employs TRBV28 and TRBJ2-7; 8 bases are shared with TRBD1. CDR3 size: 14 residues. Per germline, CDR1 MDHEN and CDR2 SYDVKM. Unmatched junction bases numbered 6, after V lost 7 bases and J lost 1 base. The CDR3 spells CASTLTGESYEQYF. CDR3 nucleotide sequence: TGTGCCAGCACCCTGACAGGGGAATCCTACGAGCAGTACTTC.

The chain couples TRBV15 to TRBJ1-2, with unresolved D. The germline V and J ends were trimmed by 0 bases and 5 bases, with 13 bases remaining between them. This CDR3 is built from 15 residues. CDR1 is LNHNV and CDR2 is YYDKDF in the germline V gene (reference sequence). CDR3 residues: CATSRDTLNGYGYTF. The CDR3 DNA reads as TGTGCCACCAGCAGAGATACGTTGAACGGGTATGGCTACACCTTC.

The rearrangement links TRBV4-3 to TRBJ1-3; the D gene is possibly TRBD1 (5 bases). The CDR3 loop spans 17 amino acids. The germline V gene encodes CDR1 LGHNA and CDR2 YSLEER. V was cut by 0 bases and J by 2 bases, with 14 bases left in between. CDR3 residues: CASSQDALSGPGNTIYF. The CDR3 region has the DNA TGCGCCAGCAGCCAAGACGCCCTATCAGGGCCTGGAAACACCATATATTTT.

By share of the sample, this clone is medium-sized. This sequence joins TRBV7-3 and TRBJ2-3, with no clear D. This CDR3 comprises 15 residues. V was trimmed by 6 bases and J by 0 bases, leaving 13 bases between them. Germline CDR1 and CDR2: SGHTA and FQGTGA. CDR3 sequence (DNA): TGTGCCAGCAGTCTGACTGGGCTTAGCACAGATACGCAGTATTTT. Amino acid sequence: CASSLTGLSTDTQYF. The complete variable domain, with remaining parts taken from reference TRBV7-3 and TRBJ2-3, reads GAGVSQTPSNKVTEKGKYVELRCDPISGHTALYWYRQSLGQGPEFLIYFQGTGAADDSGLPNDRFFAVRPEGSVSTLKIQRTERGDSAVYLCASSLTGLSTDTQYFGPGTRLTVL.

This clone was observed a handful of times. The chain joins TRBV2 to TRBJ1-6; 8 nucleotides match TRBD1. The ends lost 0 bases at V and 7 bases at J; junction bases unmatched: 8. The CDR3 extends over 17 amino acids. The germline gives CDR1 SNHLY, CDR2 FYNNEI. The CDR3 here is CASSEAAGGFRNSPLHF. The CDR3 DNA is TGTGCCAGCAGTGAAGCCGCAGGGGGCTTTAGGAATTCACCCCTCCACTTT.

The rearrangement links TRBV19 to TRBJ2-6, with 8 bases matching TRBD1. J lost 0 bases, V lost 4 bases, and 5 bases had no gene match. CDR1 is LNHDA and CDR2 is SQIVND in the germline V gene (reference sequence). This CDR3 spans 17 amino acids. CDR3 protein: CASSSRTGLSGANVLTF. DNA for the CDR3: TGTGCCAGTAGTAGTAGGACAGGGCTCTCTGGGGCCAACGTCCTGACTTTC. Looking up the rest from reference TRBV19 and TRBJ2-6 gives the full variable domain: DGGITQSPKYLFRKEGQNVTLSCEQNLNHDAMYWYRQDPGQGLRLIYYSQIVNDFQKGDIAEGYSVSREKKESFPLTVTSAQKNPTAFYLCASSSRTGLSGANVLTFGAGSRLTVL.

J is TRBJ1-1 and V is TRBV5-1; 9 nucleotides match TRBD1. The CDR3 has 16 amino acids. Trimming removed 4 bases from V and 4 bases from J; junction bases left unmatched: 11. Per the germline V gene, CDR1 is SGHRS and CDR2 is YFSETQ. CDR3: CASSDPGQGMGTEAFF. DNA of the CDR3: TGCGCCAGCAGCGATCCGGGACAGGGAATGGGCACTGAAGCTTTCTTT.

The rearrangement joins TRBV5-1 to TRBJ2-5; weak D call: TRBD1 (6 bases). Germline CDR1 reads SGHRS; CDR2 reads YFSETQ. V was trimmed by 4 bases and J by 3 bases, leaving 10 bases between them. The CDR3 is 13 amino acids. CDR3 in amino acids: CASSTYREETQYF. The CDR3 DNA reads as TGCGCCAGCAGCACGTACAGGGAAGAGACCCAGTACTTC.

This clone was counted only a few times. This chain uses TRBV6-1 with TRBJ1-6, with unresolved D. Germline V CDR1 and CDR2: MNHNS, SASEGT. Trimming left V 2 bases short and J 0 bases short, with 14 bases between. This CDR3 has 18 residues. The DNA of the CDR3 is TGTGCCAGCAGTGAAAAGGGTGGGCAGAGCTCCTATAATTCACCCCTCCACTTT. Protein product: CASSEKGGQSSYNSPLHF.

The rearrangement joins TRBV5-1 to TRBJ1-1; D is unresolved. Trimming removed 0 bases from V and 5 bases from J, with 8 bases in between. This CDR3 comprises 13 residues. Per germline, CDR1 SGHRS and CDR2 YFSETQ. In DNA, the CDR3 is TGCGCCAGCAGCTTGGGGATGGAAACTGAAGCTTTCTTT. Translated, it gives CASSLGMETEAFF. The full variable domain, completed using reference TRBV5-1 and TRBJ1-1, is KAGVTQTPRYLIKTRGQQVTLSCSPISGHRSVSWYQQTPGQGLQFLFEYFSETQRNKGNFPGRFSGRQFSNSRSEMNVSTLELGDSALYLCASSLGMETEAFFGQGTRLTVV.

V is TRBV18 and J is TRBJ1-1; 9 bases fit TRBD1. V gave up 6 bases and J gave up 3 bases; unmatched junction bases: 11. The CDR3 contains 16 residues. Germline V gives CDR1 KGHSH, CDR2 LQKENI. In nucleotides, the CDR3 is TGTGCCAGCTCCCCAGGACAGGGGAAGGGCGACACTGAAGCTTTCTTT. It specifies CASSPGQGKGDTEAFF.

This rearrangement joins TRBV19 to TRBJ2-1; 8 nucleotides align to TRBD2. Germline V lookup: CDR1 LNHDA, CDR2 SQIVND (reference sequence). The CDR3 is 12 residues long. J gave up 9 bases and V 7 bases, and 5 bases lay outside the gene matches. CDR3 sequence: CASMGLGFEQFF. The CDR3 nucleotides read TGTGCCAGTATGGGACTAGGGTTTGAGCAGTTCTTC.

The chain is built from TRBV6-5 and TRBJ1-3, with unresolved D. There are 15 residues in the CDR3. The germline V and J ends were trimmed by 5 bases and 7 bases, with 18 bases remaining between them. In germline, CDR1 is MNHEY, CDR2 SVGAGI. The CDR3 DNA reads TGTGCCAGCAGTCTCTTGACGTTTGGGGAGAACACCATATATTTT. Translated: CASSLLTFGENTIYF.

The chain carries TRBV7-8 and TRBJ1-1; D ambiguous. Between the trimmed V and J ends, which lost 6 bases and 0 bases, there was a span of 8 bases. This CDR3 is 13 amino acids long. Germline-derived CDR1 and CDR2 are SGHVS and FQNEAQ. CDR3 DNA: TGTGCCAGCAGTGTGGGGATGAACACTGAAGCTTTCTTT. This translates into CASSVGMNTEAFF.

This clone has only a few counts. The chain uses TRBV20-1 and TRBJ1-1, with D tentatively TRBD1 (6 bases). CDR3 size: 12 residues. CDR1 is DFQATT, CDR2 SNEGSKA, per germline (reference sequence). V was shortened by 3 bases and J by 8 bases, with 13 bases between the two germline ends. The CDR3 bases are TGCAGTGCTAGTTTGGCAGGGGCAGAAGCTTTCTTT. Residues: CSASLAGAEAFF.